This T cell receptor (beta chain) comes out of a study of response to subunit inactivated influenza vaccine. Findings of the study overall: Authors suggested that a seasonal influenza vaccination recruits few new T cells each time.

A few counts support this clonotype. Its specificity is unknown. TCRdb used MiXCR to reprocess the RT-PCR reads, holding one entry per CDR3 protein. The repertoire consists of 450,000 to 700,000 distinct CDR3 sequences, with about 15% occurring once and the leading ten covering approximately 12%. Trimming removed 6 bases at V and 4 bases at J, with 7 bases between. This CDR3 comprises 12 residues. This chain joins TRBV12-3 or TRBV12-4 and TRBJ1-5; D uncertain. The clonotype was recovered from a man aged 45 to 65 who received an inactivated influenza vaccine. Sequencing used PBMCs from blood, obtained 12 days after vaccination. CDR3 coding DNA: TGTGCCAGCAGCACGCAGAATCAGCCCCAGCATTTT. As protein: CASSTQNQPQHF.